This record covers a single T cell receptor (beta chain). Its antigen is unidentified. The record originates from a study of OX40 agonist ivuxolimab in advanced cancers. Study context: Intravenous ivuxolimab at 0.01 to 10 mg/kg was given to patients every 2 weeks.

Sequencing used immunoSEQ multiplex PCR; TCRdb keeps in-frame clones, though not all of them. The sample shows approximately 60,000 clones, about 90% of them seen only once. Findings and caveats of the study: Both CD4+ and CD8+ T cell populations in blood had undergone clonal expansion by week 6 at 0.1 to 3.0 mg/kg.

The sequence came from an adult with an advanced solid tumor such as melanoma, head and neck, liver or kidney cancer. Sequenced here: CD4+ or CD8+ T cells sorted from blood, sampled in a trial of the OX40 agonist ivuxolimab.

The CDR3 protein is CASSTGTGTSPLHF. The DNA for the CDR3 is TGTGCCAGCAGCACCGGGACAGGGACATCGCCCCTCCACTTT. The chain carries TRBV7-3 and TRBJ1-6, with 9 positions matching TRBD1. Germline V gene data show CDR1 as SGHTA and CDR2 as FQGTGA. V lost 5 bases, J lost 13 bases, and 9 bases stayed unmatched. The CDR3 runs to 14 residues.